Listed here are 23 T cell receptor beta chains from one sample, sequenced in a study of beta chain features in type 1 diabetes. Study-wide results and limits: When Type 1 diabetes patients were examined, their TCRB CDR3s proved moderately but significantly shorter in all four CD4+ subsets.

These receptors' antigens are unknown. Sequenced material consisted of expressed TCRB transcripts (all of the isolated RNA was reverse transcribed). Produced via immunoSEQ multiplex PCR; TCRdb's table is partial and in-frame only. In the table there are 45,000 to 60,000 clones, about 60% of which are singletons. The sample taken for sequencing was stem cell memory CD4+ T cells from blood. The receptors come from a woman under 40 with type 1 diabetes.

This clone has just a few counts. The gene calls are TRBV9 and TRBJ1-2; D is undetermined. The V gene lost 4 bases and the J gene lost 1 base, with 14 bases spanning the gap. Germline-derived CDR1 and CDR2 are SGDLS and YYNGEE. The CDR3 has 15 residues. Written as DNA, the CDR3 is TGTGCCAGCAGCTTCGTCGTTGACTATAACTATGGCTACACCTTC. Its protein product is CASSFVVDYNYGYTF. Full variable domain (outside the CDR3, taken from reference TRBV9 and TRBJ1-2): DSGVTQTPKHLITATGQRVTLRCSPRSGDLSVYWYQQSLDQGLQFLIQYYNGEERAKGNILERFSAQQFPDLHSELNLSSLELGDSALYFCASSFVVDYNYGYTFGSGTRLTVV.

This clone was observed a few times. The V and J genes are TRBV30 and TRBJ2-2, with a tentative D call TRBD2 (5 bases). There are 13 residues in the CDR3. Germline V lookup: CDR1 GTSNPN, CDR2 SVGIG (reference sequence). V was clipped by 8 bases and J by 3 bases, with 13 bases between them. The CDR3 sequence is CARDTGYTGELFF. The CDR3 region has the DNA TGTGCCCGCGACACGGGATACACCGGGGAGCTGTTTTTT.

This chain links TRBV14 with TRBJ2-2, with TRBD2 matching 13 bases. Trimming took 1 base from V and 6 from J; bases not matched to a gene: 8. The germline V gene encodes CDR1 SGHDN and CDR2 FVKESK. The CDR3 is 18 residues long. This CDR3 is CASSQGLAGGGWAGELFF. The CDR3 DNA follows: TGTGCCAGCAGCCAAGGACTAGCGGGAGGCGGATGGGCCGGGGAGCTGTTTTTT.

This clone turned up a few times. This CDR3 is CASRLKSGGASNEQFF. Written as DNA, the CDR3 is TGCGCCAGCAGACTGAAATCGGGAGGGGCTAGCAATGAGCAGTTCTTC. The rearrangement uses TRBV5-1 and TRBJ2-1; TRBD2 matches at 8 bases. The CDR3 totals 16 residues. Unmatched junction bases numbered 13, after V lost 5 bases and J lost 6 bases. The germline V gene encodes CDR1 SGHRS and CDR2 YFSETQ. Using reference TRBV5-1 and TRBJ2-1 for the parts outside the CDR3, the full variable domain is KAGVTQTPRYLIKTRGQQVTLSCSPISGHRSVSWYQQTPGQGLQFLFEYFSETQRNKGNFPGRFSGRQFSNSRSEMNVSTLELGDSALYLCASRLKSGGASNEQFFGPGTRLTVL.

On this clone itself: At one end the junction does not follow the germline gene, possibly because of a read error. V gene TRBV7-7 combines with J gene TRBJ2-2; the D is unclear. The CDR3 totals 14 residues. Looked up from germline, CDR1 is SSHAT and CDR2 is FNYEAQ (reference sequence). In DNA form, the CDR3 reads TGTGCTAGCAGCCCGAGCCCGGGCACCGGGGAGCTGTTTTTT. It codes for CASSPSPGTGELFF.

Only a few counts were recorded for this clone. V usage is TRBV5-1 and J usage is TRBJ2-3; TRBD2 might be the D (6 bases). Germline CDR1 SGHRS, CDR2 YFSETQ. This CDR3 is 15 amino acids long. V was clipped by 7 bases and J by 5 bases, with 20 bases between them. The CDR3 reads CASGYSGVAEDTQYF. The DNA for the CDR3 is TGCGCCAGCGGTTATTCGGGGGTAGCCGAAGATACGCAGTATTTT.

This clone was seen more than once but under ten times. This rearrangement joins TRBV2 to TRBJ2-6; D gene unclear. The germline gives CDR1 SNHLY, CDR2 FYNNEI. This CDR3 region has 14 residues. The ends were cut back, 4 bases at V and 0 bases at J, with 4 bases in the middle. CDR3 sequence (DNA): TGTGCCAGCAGTGCAAACTCTGGGGCCAACGTCCTGACTTTC. This gives the protein CASSANSGANVLTF.

The chain is built from TRBV10-3 and TRBJ2-1, with TRBD2 matching 10 bases. The junction had 8 bases not matched to a gene; V was cut back by 6 bases and J by 3 bases. The CDR3 length is 16 residues. Germline V gives CDR1 ENHRY, CDR2 SYGVKD. CDR3 DNA sequence: TGTGCCATCAGGAGTCAGCTAGCGGGGGACTACAATGAGCAGTTCTTC. It translates to CAIRSQLAGDYNEQFF.

Here the CDR3 DNA reads TGTGCCAGCGTCAGGCTCGCATACAATGAGCAGTTCTTC. It translates to CASVRLAYNEQFF. The J gene is TRBJ2-1, the V gene TRBV2, with unresolved D. V lost 8 bases, J lost 4 bases, and 12 bases lay in between. The CDR3 consists of 13 residues. Looked up from germline, CDR1 is SNHLY and CDR2 is FYNNEI.

This chain links TRBV14 with TRBJ2-5; a weak D match, TRBD2 (5 bases). Germline loops: CDR1 SGHDN, CDR2 FVKESK. Between the trimmed V and J ends, which lost 6 bases and 3 bases, there was a span of 11 bases. The CDR3 totals 13 residues. The CDR3 loop is CASRSSGKETQYF. DNA for the CDR3: TGTGCCAGCAGGAGTTCGGGAAAAGAGACCCAGTACTTC.

This chain links TRBV4-1 with TRBJ2-1; D is perhaps TRBD2 (5 bases). The CDR3 extends over 11 amino acids. The V gene's germline CDR1 is MGHRA and CDR2 YSYEKL. V lost 3 bases, J lost 10 bases, and 7 bases lay in between. The CDR3 is CASSHKREQFF. DNA of the CDR3: TGCGCCAGCAGCCATAAGCGGGAGCAGTTCTTC.

This clone was seen more than once but under ten times. The chain carries TRBV5-1 and TRBJ2-5; TRBD1 aligns across 10 bases. J gave up 7 bases and V 4 bases, and 4 bases lay outside the gene matches. CDR1 is SGHRS, CDR2 YFSETQ, per germline. The CDR3 runs 13 residues. In DNA form, the CDR3 reads TGCGCCAGCAGCGTTGGACAGGGGGTGACCCAGTACTTC. This sequence encodes CASSVGQGVTQYF.

On this clone itself: The junction does not match germline at one end; this may be a read error. The chain carries TRBV27 and TRBJ2-1; D perhaps matches TRBD2 (5 bases). Germline V lookup: CDR1 MNHEY, CDR2 SMNVEV (reference sequence). The CDR3 loop spans 12 amino acids. For the CDR3, the DNA is TGTGCCAGCAGTTTGGGCGGACTGAGCCGGATCTTC. Its protein is CASSLGGLSRIF.

DNA of the CDR3: TGTGCCAGCAGCCAAATCAGTGGTAGCGGAGTAGCCAAAAACATTCAGTACTTC. It translates to CASSQISGSGVAKNIQYF. The V and J genes are TRBV4-2 and TRBJ2-4; D might be TRBD2 (6 bases). Deletions cut 2 bases from V and 0 bases from J, with 17 bases between. The germline V gene encodes CDR1 LGHNA and CDR2 YNFKEQ. This CDR3 is 18 amino acids long.

This clone was recorded a few times. V usage is TRBV29-1 and J usage is TRBJ2-1; 7 nucleotides align to TRBD1. Trimming removed 8 bases from V and 7 bases from J; junction bases left unmatched: 11. Germline CDR1 is SQVTM and CDR2 is ANQGSEA. This CDR3 comprises 13 residues. The CDR3 DNA follows: TGCAGCACCGTGGGGACAGCAAGGAATGAGCAGTTCTTC. Translating it yields CSTVGTARNEQFF.

The chain uses TRBV2 and TRBJ2-1, with TRBD1 identical over 9 bases. CDR1 and CDR2 from the germline V gene are SNHLY and FYNNEI. The CDR3 spans 15 residues. The V segment lost 5 bases and the J segment 4 bases; nucleotides outside the gene matches: 6. CDR3 bases: TGTGCCAGCAGTTTGGACAGGGGAGTTTACAATGAGCAGTTCTTC. Encoded protein: CASSLDRGVYNEQFF.

The count of this clone is one. The chain carries TRBV5-4 and TRBJ2-5; possibly TRBD2 for D (6 bases). This CDR3 region has 15 residues. V dropped 4 bases and J dropped 4 bases, with 17 bases sitting between them. Germline V gene lookup returns CDR1 SGHNT and CDR2 YYREEE (reference sequence). The CDR3: CASSRDGRRGETQYF. The CDR3 DNA reads as TGTGCCAGCAGCCGCGACGGGAGAAGAGGAGAGACCCAGTACTTC.

The chain is built from TRBV28 and TRBJ1-5; 10 positions match TRBD1. The V gene end was trimmed by 6 bases and the J gene end by 2 bases; junction bases not matched to a gene: 7. The length of the CDR3 is 16 residues. Germline V lookup: CDR1 MDHEN, CDR2 SYDVKM. The CDR3 DNA follows: TGTGCCAGCAGCCTTATGGGGACAGGGGGCAATCAGCCCCAGCATTTT. It is translated as CASSLMGTGGNQPQHF.

This chain links TRBV27 with TRBJ1-5; possibly TRBD1 for D (5 bases). The CDR3 is made up of 16 amino acids. Trimming cost V 9 bases and J 0 bases, with 18 bases left between them. CDR1 is MNHEY, CDR2 SMNVEV, per germline (reference sequence). CDR3 coding DNA: TGTGCCAGTTCGGACAAGGGCTTTTATAGCAATCAGCCCCAGCATTTT. Protein: CASSDKGFYSNQPQHF.

This chain joins TRBV28 and TRBJ2-3; TRBD2 matches 9 bases. CDR3 length: 16 amino acids. V was pared by 5 bases and J by 6 bases, with 12 bases of the junction left unmatched. CDR1 and CDR2 from the germline V gene are MDHEN and SYDVKM. Here the CDR3 reads CASSPRIGGRGDTQYF. In nucleotides, the CDR3 is TGTGCCAGCAGTCCCAGAATCGGCGGGAGGGGCGATACGCAGTATTTT.

This chain connects TRBV29-1 to TRBJ1-5; D is perhaps TRBD1 (6 bases). Per germline, CDR1 SQVTM and CDR2 ANQGSEA. The CDR3 has 16 amino acids. Trimming removed 7 bases from V and 0 bases from J, with 19 bases in between. CDR3 bases: TGCAGCGCCGTTACAGGGCTGTCGGATAGCAATCAGCCCCAGCATTTT. It yields the protein CSAVTGLSDSNQPQHF.

The chain has TRBV5-4 and TRBJ2-3, with TRBD1 identical over 7 bases. The ends lost 4 bases at V and 4 bases at J; junction bases unmatched: 6. CDR1 is SGHNT, CDR2 YYREEE, per germline (reference sequence). The CDR3 sequence is 14 residues long. The CDR3 spells CASSPRDSPDTQYF. In DNA form, the CDR3 reads TGTGCCAGCAGCCCGAGGGACAGCCCAGATACGCAGTATTTT.

CDR3: CASSLGGFNEQYF. CDR3 nucleotides: TGCGCCAGCAGCTTGGGCGGGTTCAACGAGCAGTACTTC. The chain carries TRBV5-1 and TRBJ2-7; TRBD2 is a possible D gene (5 bases). V was cut by 0 bases and J by 5 bases, with 9 bases left in between. Germline V gene sequence: CDR1 SGHRS, CDR2 YFSETQ. This CDR3 contains 13 residues.